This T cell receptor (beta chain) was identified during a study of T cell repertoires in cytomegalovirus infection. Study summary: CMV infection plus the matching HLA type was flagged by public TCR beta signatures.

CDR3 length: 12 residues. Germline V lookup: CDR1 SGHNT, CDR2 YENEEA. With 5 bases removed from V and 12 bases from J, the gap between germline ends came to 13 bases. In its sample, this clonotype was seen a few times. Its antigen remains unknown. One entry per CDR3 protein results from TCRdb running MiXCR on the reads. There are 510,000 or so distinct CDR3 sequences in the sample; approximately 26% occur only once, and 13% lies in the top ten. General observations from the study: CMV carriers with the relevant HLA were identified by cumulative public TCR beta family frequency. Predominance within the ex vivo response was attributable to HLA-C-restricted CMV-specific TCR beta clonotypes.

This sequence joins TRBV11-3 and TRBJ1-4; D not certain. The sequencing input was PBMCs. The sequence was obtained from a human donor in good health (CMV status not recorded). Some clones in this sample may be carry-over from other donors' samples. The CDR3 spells CASSPLGGQLFF. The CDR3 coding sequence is TGTGCCAGCAGCCCCCTCGGAGGGCAACTGTTTTTT.